The T cell receptor beta chain described here comes from a study of cytomegalovirus exposure and HLA in healthy donors. Background on the study: The same platform used for the approximately 670 first-cohort repertoires was also used for the roughly 120 validation repertoires, as a later analysis reported. Study-wide findings and caveats: Three chains linked to CMV were shown in vitro to be specific for CMV antigens. Reportedly, diagnosis of cytomegalovirus status by the classifier showed high specificity and sensitivity.

From germline, CDR1 is LNHNV and CDR2 YYDKDF (reference sequence). V was pared by 1 base and J by 5 bases, with 8 bases between. This CDR3 has 14 amino acids. Assay used: immunoSEQ multiplex PCR; TCRdb lists only in-frame clones, some missing. The profile covers 150,000 to 200,000 clones, with 80% to 85% appearing a single time and approximately 10% taken by the ten largest. About this clone: Its target is not known.

An approximately 120-subject validation cohort, separate from the roughly 680-subject first cohort, supplied the donors. Sample: PBMCs. V usage is TRBV15 and J usage is TRBJ1-4; maybe TRBD1 (5 bases). This clonotype was sampled from a man aged 25 to 40 in good health and CMV-seropositive. Here the CDR3 DNA reads TGTGCCACCAGCAGAGGGTCAGGGAATGAAAAACTGTTTTTT. This codes for CATSRGSGNEKLFF.